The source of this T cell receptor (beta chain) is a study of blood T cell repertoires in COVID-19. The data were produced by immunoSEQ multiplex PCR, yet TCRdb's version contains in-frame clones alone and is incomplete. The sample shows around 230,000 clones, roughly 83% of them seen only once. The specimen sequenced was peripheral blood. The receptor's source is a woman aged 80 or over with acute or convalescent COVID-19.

The CDR3 protein is CASSEQGASGNTIYF. The CDR3 coding sequence is TGTGCCAGCAGTGAACAGGGGGCATCTGGAAACACCATATATTTT. This sequence joins TRBV6-1 and TRBJ1-3, with 8 bases matching TRBD1. Trimming cost V 2 bases and J 1 base; bases outside gene matches: 1. This CDR3 comprises 15 residues. Germline V gene data show CDR1 as MNHNS and CDR2 as SASEGT.